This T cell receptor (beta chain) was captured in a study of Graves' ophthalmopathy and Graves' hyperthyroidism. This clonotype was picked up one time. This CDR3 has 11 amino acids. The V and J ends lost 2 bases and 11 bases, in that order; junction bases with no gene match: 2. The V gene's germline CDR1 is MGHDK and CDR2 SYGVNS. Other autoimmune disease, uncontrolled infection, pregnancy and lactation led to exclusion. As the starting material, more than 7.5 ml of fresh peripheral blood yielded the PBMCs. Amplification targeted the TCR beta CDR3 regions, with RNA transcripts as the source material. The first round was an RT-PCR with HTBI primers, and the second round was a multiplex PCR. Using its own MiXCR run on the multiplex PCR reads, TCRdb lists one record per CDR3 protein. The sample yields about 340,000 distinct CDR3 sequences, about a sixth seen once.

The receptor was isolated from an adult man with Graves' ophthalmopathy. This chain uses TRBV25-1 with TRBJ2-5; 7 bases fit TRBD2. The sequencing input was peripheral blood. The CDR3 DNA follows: TGTGCCAGCAGTGAACGGGGGGAGCAGTACTTC. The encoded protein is CASSERGEQYF.